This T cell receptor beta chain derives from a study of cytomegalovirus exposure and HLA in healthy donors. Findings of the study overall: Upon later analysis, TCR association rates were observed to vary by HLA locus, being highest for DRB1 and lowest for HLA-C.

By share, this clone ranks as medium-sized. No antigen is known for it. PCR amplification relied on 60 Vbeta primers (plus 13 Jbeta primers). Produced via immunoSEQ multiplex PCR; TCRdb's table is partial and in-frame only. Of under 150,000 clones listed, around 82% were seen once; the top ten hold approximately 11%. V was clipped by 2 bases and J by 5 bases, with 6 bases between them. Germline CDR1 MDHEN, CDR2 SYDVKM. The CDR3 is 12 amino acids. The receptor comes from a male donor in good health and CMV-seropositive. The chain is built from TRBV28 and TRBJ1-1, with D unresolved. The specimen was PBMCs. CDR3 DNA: TGTGCCAGCAGTTTAGAGGTGACTGAAGCTTTCTTT. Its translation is CASSLEVTEAFF.